This entry lists 15 T cell receptor beta chains sequenced from one sample in a study of T cell clonality in common variable immunodeficiency. Profiled with immunoSEQ multiplex PCR; TCRdb holds only in-frame clones, not every one. The data show around 47,000 clones, with none appearing a single time. The sequencing sample was made of peripheral blood mononuclear cells. The source is a person aged 18 to 75 in good health.

Many counts were recorded for this clone. The read ends 3 residues early relative to the CDR3; the germline J gene fills the gap. The chain uses TRBV30 and TRBJ2-3; 15 bases line up with TRBD2. J lost 5 bases, V lost 0 bases, and 3 bases had no gene match. The CDR3 is 16 residues long. Germline values: CDR1 GTSNPN, CDR2 SVGIG (reference sequence). The CDR3 here is CAWSVGLAGGEDTQYF. The covered CDR3 bases are TGTGCCTGGAGTGTAGGACTAGCGGGAGGGGAAGATACG.

This clone was detected many times. Read data end 3 residues before the CDR3 end; the end is taken from the germline J gene. This sequence joins TRBV20-1 and TRBJ1-2; TRBD1 might be the D (6 bases). Trimming shortened V by 2 bases and J by 5 bases, and 6 bases separated the two germline ends. The germline V gene encodes CDR1 DFQATT and CDR2 SNEGSKA (reference sequence). CDR3 size: 11 residues. CDR3 loop: CSARRGYGYTF. The CDR3 DNA, read in part, is TGCAGTGCTAGAAGGGGGTATGGC.

This clone was recorded many times. From the germline J gene comes the end of the CDR3, since the read stops 3 residues before it. The V gene is TRBV7-2, the J gene TRBJ1-2, with 7 positions matching TRBD1. Trimming removed 3 bases from V and 2 bases from J; junction bases left unmatched: 3. The CDR3 consists of 14 residues. Germline CDR1 SGHTA, CDR2 FQGNSA. The CDR3 DNA, read in part, is TGTGCCAGCAGCTTTGACAGGGCCAACTATGGC. Protein product: CASSFDRANYG. The CDR3 in full is CASSFDRANYGYTF.

This clone was detected ten times or more. The sequenced part of the CDR3 DNA is TGTGCCAGTAGGGAACGGCTCGCGGGTGAAAAA. Translation: CASRERLAGEK. In full, the CDR3 reads CASRERLAGEKLFF. J is TRBJ1-4 and V is TRBV19, with D hard to call. The CDR3 end lies 3 residues beyond the end of the read and is filled in from the germline J gene. V shed 6 bases and J shed 7 bases, with 15 bases lying between them. CDR3 length equals 14 residues. Germline lookup yields CDR1 LNHDA and CDR2 SQIVND (reference sequence).

This clone was seen ten or more times. The CDR3 is cut off 3 residues early in the read; its end comes from the germline J gene. V is TRBV28 and J is TRBJ2-3; TRBD1 might be the D (6 bases). Germline values: CDR1 MDHEN, CDR2 SYDVKM. With 5 bases removed from V and 0 bases from J, the gap between germline ends came to 15 bases. The CDR3 contains 16 residues. CDR3 sequence: CASSPTTGLSTDTQYF. The part of the CDR3 DNA that was read is TGTGCCAGCAGTCCCACAACAGGGCTCAGCACAGATACG.

Remarks on this clone: The CDR3 extends 3 residues past the end of the read, so its final part is completed from the germline J gene. The chain has TRBV6-7 and TRBJ1-3; 8 positions match TRBD1. TRBV6-7 is sorted into the ORF group, with uncertain function. Trimming removed 4 bases from V and 3 bases from J; junction bases left unmatched: 8. There are 16 residues in the CDR3. The CDR3 protein is CASSCANDRGGNTIYF. The part of the CDR3 DNA that was read is TGTGCCAGCAGTTGCGCGAACGACAGGGGTGGAAACACC.

The table lists this clone with a few counts. The read ends 3 residues shy of where the CDR3 ends; the end is completed using the germline J gene. The V gene is TRBV30, the J gene TRBJ1-4; 7 positions match TRBD1. Germline-derived CDR1 and CDR2 are GTSNPN and SVGIG (reference sequence). This CDR3 is built from 14 residues. The covered CDR3 bases are TGTGCCTGGAGTGTACGACAGGGTTATTCACCA. Translating it yields CAWSVRQGYSP. The CDR3, in full, reads CAWSVRQGYSPLFF. The whole variable domain, filled in from reference TRBV30 and TRBJ1-4, reads SQTIHQWPATLVQPVGSPLSLECTVEGTSNPNLYWYRQAAGRGLQLLFYSVGIGQISSEVPQNLSASRPQDRQFILSSKKLLLSDSGFYLCAWSVRQGYSPLFFGSGTQLSVL.

This clone was counted at least ten times. The sequenced fragment ends 3 residues before the CDR3 boundary, so the rest is inferred from the germline J gene. The gene calls are TRBV28 and TRBJ2-7, with 8 bases lining up with TRBD1. V trimming: 2 bases; J trimming: 4 bases; junction bases outside the gene matches: 4. The CDR3 runs to 14 residues. From germline, CDR1 is MDHEN and CDR2 SYDVKM. This CDR3 is CASSLAGQVYEQYF. CDR3 DNA, as far as it was read: TGTGCCAGCAGTTTAGCGGGACAGGTTTACGAG.

A word on this clone: The CDR3 end is not reached by the read, which stops 3 residues before it; the germline J gene fills it in. The chain recombines TRBV18 with TRBJ1-5; D unclear. Germline V gene sequence: CDR1 KGHSH, CDR2 LQKENI. The CDR3 extends over 15 amino acids. Trimming removed 2 bases from V and 1 base from J, with 9 bases in between. CDR3 region: CASSPIGWSNQPQHF. The sequenced CDR3 bases are TGTGCCAGCTCACCAATCGGGTGGAGCAATCAGCCC.

This clone has a count of ten or more. The read terminates 3 residues before the CDR3 end, so the remaining end is supplied by the germline J gene. The V gene is TRBV2, the J gene TRBJ1-2, with D perhaps TRBD1 (5 bases). CDR1 SNHLY and CDR2 FYNNEI come from the germline V gene. The CDR3 has 14 residues. The sequenced CDR3 bases are TGTGCCAGCAGTGAATATCTAAGGGGCTGGGGC. This sequence encodes CASSEYLRGWG. The complete CDR3 sequence is CASSEYLRGWGYTF.

As regards this clone: Read coverage stops 3 residues before the CDR3 terminus; the germline J gene supplies the remainder. The chain uses TRBV13 and TRBJ2-5; 8 nucleotides line up with TRBD1. Germline values: CDR1 PRHDT, CDR2 FYEKMQ (reference sequence). This CDR3 has 15 amino acids. After removal of 0 bases from V and 2 bases from J, the junction contained 2 bases not matched to a gene. CDR3 sequence reads: CASSLGGTGQETQYF. The sequenced CDR3 bases are TGTGCCAGCAGCTTAGGAGGGACAGGTCAAGAGACC.

This clone was picked up many times. The read is 3 residues too short to cover the CDR3 end, so that end is filled in from the germline J gene. V is TRBV20-1 and J is TRBJ2-6; D remains unclear. V lost 3 bases and J 0 bases, leaving 3 bases between the germline ends. From germline, CDR1 is DFQATT and CDR2 SNEGSKA (reference sequence). The CDR3 covers 13 residues. CDR3 region: CSASSSGANVLTF. The CDR3 bases that were read are TGCAGTGCTAGCAGCTCTGGGGCCAACGTC.

This clone was counted at least ten times. This CDR3 reads CASSEGYSYNEQFF. The covered CDR3 bases are TGTGCCAGCAGTGAGGGCTACTCCTACAATGAG. The chain is built from TRBV2 and TRBJ2-1; the D is unclear. The read stops 3 residues short of the end of the CDR3; the missing end is completed from the germline J gene. Trimming removed 3 bases from V and 0 bases from J, with 6 bases in between. CDR3 length: 14 residues. Per the germline V gene, CDR1 is SNHLY and CDR2 is FYNNEI.

About this clone: Read data end 3 residues before the CDR3 end; the end is taken from the germline J gene. The V call is TRBV7-6, the J call TRBJ1-1, with TRBD1 identical over 8 bases. Germline CDR1 reads SGHVS; CDR2 reads FNYEAQ. The CDR3 covers 18 residues. V lost 0 bases, J lost 0 bases, and 9 bases stayed unmatched. CDR3 sequence: CASSLAVTGEGMNTEAFF. The CDR3 bases that were read are TGTGCCAGCAGCTTAGCTGTGACAGGGGAAGGCATGAACACTGAA.

In its sample, this clone was seen a few times. The read terminates 3 residues before the CDR3 end, so the remaining end is supplied by the germline J gene. The chain employs TRBV14 and TRBJ2-5, with TRBD1 matching 8 bases. V shed 4 bases and J 4 bases; nucleotides not matched to a gene: 11. CDR3 size: 16 residues. The germline CDR1 and CDR2 sequences are SGHDN and FVKESK. The DNA read from the CDR3 is TGTGCCAGCAGCCCCCGACGAGGACAGGGTGGAGAGACC. Its translation: CASSPRRGQGGET. The complete CDR3 protein is CASSPRRGQGGETQYF.